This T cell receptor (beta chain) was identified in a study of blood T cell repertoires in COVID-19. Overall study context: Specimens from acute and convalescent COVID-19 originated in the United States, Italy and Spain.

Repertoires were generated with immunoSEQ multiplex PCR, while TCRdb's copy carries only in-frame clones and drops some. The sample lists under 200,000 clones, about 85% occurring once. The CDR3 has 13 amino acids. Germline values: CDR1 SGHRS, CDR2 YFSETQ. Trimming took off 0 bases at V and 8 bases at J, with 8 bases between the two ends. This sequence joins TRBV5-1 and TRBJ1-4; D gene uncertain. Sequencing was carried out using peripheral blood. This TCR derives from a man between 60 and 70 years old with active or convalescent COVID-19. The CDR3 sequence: CASSLDLPEKLFF. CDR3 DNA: TGCGCCAGCAGCTTGGACCTACCCGAAAAACTGTTTTTT.